Shown below are 3 T cell receptor beta chains from a single sample sequenced in a study of shared clonotypes between healthy human individuals. Sequenced by immunoSEQ multiplex PCR; TCRdb stores in-frame clones only, minus some. The sample records around 2,000,000 clones, around 96% being singletons. Naive CD8 isolation took CD45RO-negative cells positively selected for CCR7 and excluded terminally differentiated effector memory CD45RA+ cells. Sequenced input: naive CD8+ T cells sorted from blood. These receptors originate from a man between 18 and 29 years old in good health.

The V gene is TRBV30, the J gene TRBJ1-4; D uncertain. Germline-derived CDR1 and CDR2 are GTSNPN and SVGIG (reference sequence). The CDR3 has 13 residues. V was clipped by 0 bases and J by 4 bases, with 6 bases between them. Written as DNA, the CDR3 is TGTGCCTGGAGTGTTAAGGTTAATGAAAAACTGTTTTTT. Amino acids: CAWSVKVNEKLFF.

The chain is built from TRBV5-6 and TRBJ2-7, with a tentative D call TRBD2 (5 bases). The V gene's germline CDR1 is SGHDT and CDR2 YYEEEE. The CDR3 loop spans 14 amino acids. V was shortened by 0 bases and J by 5 bases, with 12 bases between the two germline ends. The CDR3 DNA is TGTGCCAGCAGCTTGGCCGAGGGTTGGAACGAGCAGTACTTC. This encodes CASSLAEGWNEQYF.

CDR3 region: CASSYGGDFSYEQYF. The CDR3 bases are TGTGCCAGCAGTTATGGGGGTGACTTTTCCTACGAGCAGTACTTC. This chain uses TRBV6-5 with TRBJ2-7; D may correspond to TRBD1 or TRBD2 (5 bases each). Germline V lookup: CDR1 MNHEY, CDR2 SVGAGI. Between the trimmed V and J ends, which lost 3 bases and 1 base, there was a span of 13 bases. CDR3 length: 15 residues.